A single sample is the source of the 31 T cell receptor beta chains below, sequenced in a study of T cell responses to AZD1222 COVID-19 vaccine. Here immunoSEQ multiplex PCR was the method, and the copy in TCRdb shows in-frame clones only, minus some. The sample contains about 260,000 clones, approximately 93% of which appear only once. The source was peripheral blood, collected on day 0 of AZD1222 vaccination. Receptors originate from an adult in good health.

V usage is TRBV5-1 and J usage is TRBJ2-7; 10 bases fit TRBD2. Germline trimming cut 1 base from V and 3 bases from J; bases unmatched to any gene: 7. CDR1 and CDR2 (germline): SGHRS, YFSETQ. The CDR3 has 16 residues. DNA for the CDR3: TGCGCCAGCAGCTTGTCTAGCGGGAGAGGGGGCTACGAGCAGTACTTC. Protein product: CASSLSSGRGGYEQYF. Combining the CDR3 with reference TRBV5-1 and TRBJ2-7 gives the whole variable domain KAGVTQTPRYLIKTRGQQVTLSCSPISGHRSVSWYQQTPGQGLQFLFEYFSETQRNKGNFPGRFSGRQFSNSRSEMNVSTLELGDSALYLCASSLSSGRGGYEQYFGPGTRLTVT.

The V and J genes are TRBV2 and TRBJ2-2; 9 bases align to TRBD1. V shed 7 bases, J shed 6 bases, and the junction held 9 bases outside the gene matches. The CDR3 consists of 15 residues. In germline, CDR1 is SNHLY, CDR2 FYNNEI. Here the CDR3 reads CASTAGTGSPGELFF. The CDR3 region has the DNA TGTGCCAGCACGGCCGGGACAGGGTCCCCCGGGGAGCTGTTTTTT.

This rearrangement joins TRBV2 to TRBJ1-2; perhaps TRBD1 as D (5 bases). Germline V gene lookup returns CDR1 SNHLY and CDR2 FYNNEI. Trimming cost V 4 bases and J 10 bases, with 16 bases left between them. This CDR3 comprises 13 residues. CDR3 DNA sequence: TGTGCCAGCAGTGTCATGGGACCGACTTTCTACACCTTC. Translation: CASSVMGPTFYTF.

CDR3 sequence: CASSLGSPGELFF. The DNA of the CDR3 is TGTGCCAGCAGCTTAGGTTCTCCCGGGGAGCTGTTTTTT. The J gene is TRBJ2-2, the V gene TRBV11-2; D not resolved. V was trimmed by 1 base and J by 6 bases, leaving 6 bases between them. The CDR3 spans 13 residues. CDR1 is SGHAT and CDR2 is FQNNGV in the germline V gene.

This clone occurred a few times. The J gene is TRBJ1-2, the V gene TRBV5-4, with 10 bases fitting TRBD1. This CDR3 has 14 residues. Germline V CDR1 and CDR2: SGHNT, YYREEE (reference sequence). V lost 3 bases to trimming and J lost 8 bases; unmatched junction nucleotides: 7. CDR3 region: CASSSTGGVEGYTF. CDR3 nucleotides: TGTGCCAGCAGCTCGACAGGGGGCGTAGAGGGCTACACCTTC.

The chain carries TRBV20-1 and TRBJ1-3; D unresolved. The germline V and J ends were trimmed by 2 bases and 4 bases, with 3 bases remaining between them. The germline V gene has CDR1 DFQATT and CDR2 SNEGSKA (reference sequence). The CDR3 spans 11 residues. CDR3 residues: CSARPGNTIYF. Written as DNA, the CDR3 is TGCAGTGCTAGACCCGGAAACACCATATATTTT.

The sample holds one count of this clone. The genes are TRBV18 and TRBJ2-1; TRBD2 matches at 11 bases. Germline assignment: CDR1 KGHSH and CDR2 LQKENI. V lost 2 bases, J lost 13 bases, and 4 bases stayed unmatched. The CDR3 has 13 amino acids. This CDR3 is CASSPAGLAVQFF. The CDR3 DNA reads TGTGCCAGCTCACCAGCGGGACTAGCGGTTCAGTTCTTC.

The rearrangement uses TRBV20-1 and TRBJ1-3; D not resolved. The V end lost 3 bases, the J end lost 1 base, and 10 bases lay between the germline ends. This CDR3 comprises 14 residues. The germline V gene has CDR1 DFQATT and CDR2 SNEGSKA (reference sequence). CDR3 in DNA: TGCAGTGCTAGTCGGAGATCATCTGGAAACACCATATATTTT. Encoded protein: CSASRRSSGNTIYF.

The chain recombines TRBV7-9 with TRBJ1-1; no clear D gene. In germline, CDR1 is SEHNR, CDR2 FQNEAQ (reference sequence). The CDR3 is 12 residues long. Trimming took off 6 bases at V and 6 bases at J, with 11 bases between the two ends. Here the CDR3 reads CASRASGSEAFF. In nucleotides, the CDR3 is TGTGCCAGCAGGGCGTCGGGGTCTGAAGCTTTCTTT.

The V and J genes are TRBV6-5 and TRBJ1-1; no clear D gene. Trimming removed 2 bases at V and 1 base at J, with 8 bases between. This CDR3 is built from 14 residues. Looked up from germline, CDR1 is MNHEY and CDR2 is SVGAGI. CDR3: CASSYIGKNTEAFF. CDR3 DNA sequence: TGTGCCAGCAGTTACATAGGGAAGAACACTGAAGCTTTCTTT.

V usage is TRBV4-2 and J usage is TRBJ1-2; TRBD1 might be the D (5 bases). The V gene's germline CDR1 is LGHNA and CDR2 YNFKEQ. The CDR3 is 15 amino acids. Deletions cut 4 bases from V and 4 bases from J, with 16 bases between. As DNA, the CDR3 is TGTGCCAGCAGCCCCCAGGGACGTGACCTCTATGGCTACACCTTC. Amino acid sequence: CASSPQGRDLYGYTF.

This clone occurred once. This chain joins TRBV6-2 or TRBV6-3 and TRBJ1-1; no reliable D call. V lost 3 bases to trimming and J lost 4 bases, with 15 bases between them. Germline assignment: CDR1 MNHEY and CDR2 SVGEGT. This CDR3 contains 15 residues. As DNA, the CDR3 is TGTGCCAGCAGTTATATCCCCGAGGTCGGCACTGAAGCTTTCTTT. This sequence encodes CASSYIPEVGTEAFF.

This chain joins TRBV5-1 and TRBJ2-1; D unresolved. The V gene lost 7 bases and the J gene lost 5 bases, with 19 bases spanning the gap. CDR1 SGHRS and CDR2 YFSETQ come from the germline V gene. CDR3 length: 15 residues. This CDR3 reads CASARTGIFNNEQFF. The CDR3 bases are TGCGCCAGCGCGCGTACGGGCATTTTCAACAATGAGCAGTTCTTC.

The rearrangement joins TRBV19 to TRBJ2-2, with D perhaps TRBD2 (7 bases). The CDR3 has 17 residues. V lost 0 bases, J lost 7 bases, and 18 bases lay in between. Germline CDR1 reads LNHDA; CDR2 reads SQIVND (reference sequence). The CDR3 nucleotides are TGTGCCAGTAGTATAGAAGGTCGGCGGGGGCCCAACGGGGAGCTGTTTTTT. Translated, it gives CASSIEGRRGPNGELFF.

The rearrangement joins TRBV28 to TRBJ2-7; D may be TRBD2 (6 bases). Germline values: CDR1 MDHEN, CDR2 SYDVKM. The V end was cut by 6 bases, the J end by 6 bases, with 18 bases between. The CDR3 spans 14 residues. CDR3 coding DNA: TGTGCCAGCAGCCCTAGAGGGAGGTCCCGCGAGCAGTACTTC. Translation: CASSPRGRSREQYF.

CDR3 loop: CASSLRDRGRGTGELFF. The CDR3 coding sequence is TGTGCCAGTAGTTTACGGGACAGGGGGCGCGGAACCGGGGAGCTGTTTTTT. The genes are TRBV19 and TRBJ2-2, with 12 nucleotides matching TRBD1. The germline CDR1 and CDR2 sequences are LNHDA and SQIVND (reference sequence). The CDR3 is 17 residues long. Trimming at V came to 5 bases and at J to 5 bases, leaving 9 bases not matched to a gene.

The chain links TRBV7-2 to TRBJ2-2; 8 bases match TRBD1. Germline V gene lookup returns CDR1 SGHTA and CDR2 FQGNSA. J gave up 1 base and V 6 bases, and 4 bases lay outside the gene matches. The CDR3 runs to 15 residues. The CDR3 loop reads CASRTGTGNTGELFF. CDR3 nucleotides: TGTGCCAGCAGGACCGGGACAGGGAACACCGGGGAGCTGTTTTTT.

The chain links TRBV18 to TRBJ1-5; D ambiguous. Germline V CDR1 and CDR2: KGHSH, LQKENI. The CDR3 is 13 amino acids. V dropped 2 bases and J dropped 5 bases, with 7 bases sitting between them. The CDR3 loop reads CASSPGRDQPQHF. CDR3 DNA: TGTGCCAGCTCACCAGGGCGGGATCAGCCCCAGCATTTT.

The V call is TRBV3-1 (or the pseudogene TRBV3-2), the J call TRBJ1-1; 9 nucleotides agree with TRBD1. CDR1 is LGHDT and CDR2 is YNNKEL in the germline V gene (reference sequence). The J segment lost 4 bases and the V segment lost 0 bases, leaving 6 bases of the junction unmatched. This CDR3 region has 16 residues. The CDR3 loop is CASSQERTGAATEAFF. CDR3 nucleotide sequence: TGTGCCAGCAGCCAAGAAAGGACAGGGGCGGCCACTGAAGCTTTCTTT.

The CDR3 protein is CASSVNTFSYEQYF. In DNA, the CDR3 is TGTGCCAGCAGCGTCAACACTTTCTCCTACGAGCAGTACTTC. The chain couples TRBV9 to TRBJ2-7; D is uncertain. With 2 bases removed from V and 0 bases from J, the gap between germline ends came to 9 bases. The length of the CDR3 is 14 residues. Germline CDR1 reads SGDLS; CDR2 reads YYNGEE.

The V gene is TRBV5-5, the J gene TRBJ1-5, with D unclear. CDR3 length equals 15 residues. Trimming pared 0 bases from V and 3 bases from J, leaving 10 bases between. Germline V gene sequence: CDR1 SGHKS, CDR2 YYEKEE (reference sequence). The CDR3 sequence is CASSLEGKANQPQHF. In DNA form, the CDR3 reads TGTGCCAGCAGCTTGGAAGGAAAAGCCAATCAGCCCCAGCATTTT.

This sequence joins TRBV6-5 and TRBJ1-1; D remains ambiguous. Germline V lookup: CDR1 MNHEY, CDR2 SVGAGI. The CDR3 is made up of 13 amino acids. V lost 0 bases to trimming and J lost 4 bases, with 6 bases between them. CDR3 nucleotide sequence: TGTGCCAGCAGTTACTCAGGGATCACTGAAGCTTTCTTT. This gives the protein CASSYSGITEAFF.

This chain uses TRBV19 with TRBJ1-5; unclear D gene. Germline V gives CDR1 LNHDA, CDR2 SQIVND (reference sequence). The CDR3 contains 14 residues. The germline V and J ends were trimmed by 7 bases and 9 bases, with 19 bases remaining between them. DNA of the CDR3: TGTGCCAGTAATGAGGACCGCGGTTACGGGCCCCAGCATTTT. It specifies CASNEDRGYGPQHF.

The CDR3 sequence: CATRPGPNTGELFF. The DNA of the CDR3 is TGTGCCACCAGACCGGGCCCGAACACCGGGGAGCTGTTTTTT. V is TRBV15 and J is TRBJ2-2; unclear D gene. CDR3 length equals 14 residues. The V end lost 6 bases, the J end lost 0 bases, and 8 bases lay between the germline ends. Germline CDR1 and CDR2: LNHNV and YYDKDF (reference sequence).

The chain combines TRBV7-9 with TRBJ1-4; 9 bases line up with TRBD1. CDR3 length: 14 amino acids. From germline, CDR1 is SEHNR and CDR2 FQNEAQ (reference sequence). V shed 6 bases, J shed 5 bases, and the junction held 4 bases outside the gene matches. Here the CDR3 reads CASSAGQGNEKLFF. The CDR3 DNA sequence: TGTGCCAGCAGTGCGGGACAGGGAAATGAAAAACTGTTTTTT. The variable domain in full, completed from reference TRBV7-9 and TRBJ1-4, reads DTGVSQNPRHKITKRGQNVTFRCDPISEHNRLYWYRQTLGQGPEFLTYFQNEAQLEKSRLLSDRFSAERPKGSFSTLEIQRTEQGDSAMYLCASSAGQGNEKLFFGSGTQLSVL.

V usage is TRBV6-1 and J usage is TRBJ2-4; 8 bases line up with TRBD2. Germline V gene data show CDR1 as MNHNS and CDR2 as SASEGT. CDR3 length: 14 amino acids. V shed 3 bases, J shed 11 bases, and the junction held 9 bases outside the gene matches. CDR3 DNA: TGTGCCAGCAGTGAGTTGGGTCCCGGGAGGGTTCAGTACTTC. Translated: CASSELGPGRVQYF.

CDR3 nucleotide sequence: TGTGCCAGCAGGGGGACTTTTCTCCAGCCCCAGCATTTT. Translating gives CASRGTFLQPQHF. The rearrangement uses TRBV2 and TRBJ1-5; weak D call: TRBD1 (5 bases). The length of the CDR3 is 13 residues. Germline V lookup: CDR1 SNHLY, CDR2 FYNNEI. V lost 6 bases to trimming and J lost 7 bases, with 13 bases between them.

The gene calls are TRBV15 and TRBJ2-1; TRBD1 matches 8 bases. Germline loops: CDR1 LNHNV, CDR2 YYDKDF (reference sequence). J gave up 4 bases and V 0 bases, and 2 bases lay outside the gene matches. The CDR3 runs 15 residues. The CDR3 DNA reads TGTGCCACCAGCAGAGATGACAGGGGATACAATGAGCAGTTCTTC. As protein: CATSRDDRGYNEQFF.

This clone was detected a few times. The rearrangement links TRBV7-9 to TRBJ1-1, with 7 bases aligning to TRBD1. CDR3 size: 15 residues. V lost 5 bases and J lost 4; bases outside the gene matches: 10. CDR1 is SEHNR, CDR2 FQNEAQ, per germline (reference sequence). CDR3 region: CASSARQGVITEAFF. The DNA for the CDR3 is TGTGCCAGCAGCGCACGACAGGGAGTCATCACTGAAGCTTTCTTT.

The genes are TRBV20-1 and TRBJ2-5, with TRBD1 matching over 10 bases. The V segment lost 3 bases and the J segment 5 bases; nucleotides outside the gene matches: 9. The CDR3 covers 15 residues. The germline V gene has CDR1 DFQATT and CDR2 SNEGSKA (reference sequence). The CDR3 sequence: CSASVGTGEGETQYF. In DNA form, the CDR3 reads TGCAGTGCTAGTGTAGGGACAGGGGAAGGGGAGACCCAGTACTTC.

The CDR3 region is CASSPPSAFEQYF. CDR3 coding DNA: TGTGCCAGCAGCCCACCATCGGCCTTCGAGCAGTACTTC. The J gene is TRBJ2-7, the V gene TRBV7-2; no definite D call. Looked up from germline, CDR1 is SGHTA and CDR2 is FQGNSA. The length of the CDR3 is 13 residues. Trimming shortened V by 5 bases and J by 6 bases, and 14 bases separated the two germline ends. The full variable domain, rest sourced from reference TRBV7-2 and TRBJ2-7, is GAGVSQSPSNKVTEKGKDVELRCDPISGHTALYWYRQSLGQGLEFLIYFQGNSAPDKSGLPSDRFSAERTGGSVSTLTIQRTQQEDSAVYLCASSPPSAFEQYFGPGTRLTVT.